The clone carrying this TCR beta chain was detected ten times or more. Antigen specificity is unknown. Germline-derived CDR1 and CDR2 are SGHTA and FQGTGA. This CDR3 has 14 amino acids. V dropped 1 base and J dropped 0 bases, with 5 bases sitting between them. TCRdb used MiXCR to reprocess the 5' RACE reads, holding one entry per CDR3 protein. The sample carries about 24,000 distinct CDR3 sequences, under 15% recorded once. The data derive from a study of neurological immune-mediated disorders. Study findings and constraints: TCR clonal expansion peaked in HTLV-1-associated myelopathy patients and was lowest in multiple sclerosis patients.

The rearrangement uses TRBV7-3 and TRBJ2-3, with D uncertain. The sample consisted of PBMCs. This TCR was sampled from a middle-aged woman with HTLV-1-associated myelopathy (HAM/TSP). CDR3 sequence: CASSLKASTDTQYF. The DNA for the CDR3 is TGTGCCAGCAGCTTAAAGGCTAGCACAGATACGCAGTATTTT.